This TCR beta chain was identified in a study of shared clonotypes between healthy human individuals. Study-wide results and caveats: It was anticipated that sequencing depth would influence how many clonotypes donors shared. Exclusively blood specimens were collected; tissue repertoires likely differ.

Several immunoSEQ 96-well plates shared each subset's DNA, each plate a replicate. Sequencing used immunoSEQ multiplex PCR; TCRdb keeps in-frame clones, though not all of them. The sample contains approximately 500,000 clones, approximately 79% of which appear only once. As regards this clone: No antigen is known for it.

V shed 3 bases and J 3 bases; nucleotides not matched to a gene: 10. The CDR3 runs 17 residues. Per germline, CDR1 KGHSH and CDR2 LQKENI. The chain carries TRBV18 and TRBJ1-3, with TRBD1 identical over 8 bases. Sequencing was carried out using PBMCs. This receptor was identified in a woman aged 40 to 50 in good health. Some clones in this sample may be carry-over from other donors' samples. The CDR3 sequence is CASSPDRAAGGGNTIYF. CDR3 sequence (DNA): TGTGCCAGCTCACCGGACAGGGCAGCAGGGGGTGGAAACACCATATATTTT.